This section outlines one TCR beta chain sequence together with its context. CDR3 length: 17 amino acids. The germline gives CDR1 SGHKS, CDR2 YYEKEE (reference sequence). The V segment lost 4 bases and the J segment 4 bases; nucleotides outside the gene matches: 15. The sample is drawn from a study of T cell changes during pregnancy in multiple sclerosis. Sequenced by immunoSEQ multiplex PCR; TCRdb stores in-frame clones only, minus some. Of about 47,000 clones in the sample, just over 90% were seen once. Material: peripheral blood, obtained in the second trimester of pregnancy. The chain joins TRBV5-5 to TRBJ1-2; TRBD1 aligns across 8 bases. The clonotype was recovered from a female donor with multiple sclerosis, enrolled in a pregnancy study. CDR3 sequence: CASSGDRWKVGGYGYTF. The CDR3 DNA is TGTGCCAGCAGCGGGGACAGGTGGAAGGTGGGTGGCTATGGCTACACCTTC.